This is a list of T cell receptor beta chains from one sample in a study of cytomegalovirus exposure and HLA in healthy donors. The table came from immunoSEQ multiplex PCR; TCRdb's copy has only in-frame clones and leaves some out. The table lists 190,000 or so clones. The sample consisted of PBMCs. The receptors here all came from a boy younger than 18 in good health and CMV-seronegative. Both conserved end residues are part of each CDR3. The D gene is left open where the match is weak.

cdr3_nt,cdr3_aa,d_call,v_call,j_call
TGTGCCAGCAGCAGCGGGACGAGGGATACGCAGTATTTT,CASSSGTRDTQYF,TRBD2,TRBV7-3,TRBJ2-3
TGTGCCAGTAGTCCTGGTGGCCAGGGGGCAGTGGCCTATAATTCACCCCTCCACTTT,CASSPGGQGAVAYNSPLHF,TRBD1,TRBV19,TRBJ1-6
TGTGCCAGCAGCTTGGGGGCCCCCGAGAGAAACATTCAGTACTTC,CASSLGAPERNIQYF,NA,TRBV5-6,TRBJ2-4
TGTGCCAGCAGCTTAACCGGGACTTCGGAAGCTTTCTTT,CASSLTGTSEAFF,NA,TRBV7-9,TRBJ1-1
TGCGCCAGCAGCCCCGTGGCGGGGGGCACCTACAATGAGCAGTTCTTC,CASSPVAGGTYNEQFF,TRBD2,TRBV5-1,TRBJ2-1
TGTGCCAGCAGCGTAGACCCGGGACAGAAGAACACTGAAGCTTTCTTT,CASSVDPGQKNTEAFF,TRBD1,TRBV9,TRBJ1-1
TGCGCCAGCGGGGAGACGGATGAAAAACTGTTTTTT,CASGETDEKLFF,NA,TRBV5-1,TRBJ1-4
TGTGCCAGCAGCTCAAAAGGGGGACGTACTGAAGCTTTCTTT,CASSSKGGRTEAFF,NA,TRBV7-2,TRBJ1-1
TGTGCCAGCAGCCTAACCCGGGATACGCAGTATTTT,CASSLTRDTQYF,NA,TRBV2,TRBJ2-3
TGCGCCAGCAGCTTTACCGGGATGACGAACACTGAAGCTTTCTTT,CASSFTGMTNTEAFF,NA,TRBV5-1,TRBJ1-1
TGTGCCAGCAGCGTAGAGGGACTTCATCCCGGGGAGCTGTTTTTT,CASSVEGLHPGELFF,NA,TRBV9,TRBJ2-2
TGCGCCAGCAGCCAAGATCCCCAGACGGGGAGGGGTGGTACTAATGAAAAACTGTTTTTT,CASSQDPQTGRGGTNEKLFF,NA,TRBV4-1,TRBJ1-4
TGTGCCAGCAGTGGGGACAGGGAGCAGTACTTC,CASSGDREQYF,TRBD1,TRBV27,TRBJ2-7
TGTGCCAGCAGCAGGGGGGGGGTCGGCGCGCGAGGTGTCACTGAAGCTTTCTTT,CASSRGGVGARGVTEAFF,NA,TRBV9,TRBJ1-1
TGTGCCAGTAAGACGGGACTTTCGGGCTACACCTTC,CASKTGLSGYTF,NA,TRBV19,TRBJ1-2
TGTGCCAGCAGCCGCGGGGATAGGTGGGGCTACACCTTC,CASSRGDRWGYTF,NA,TRBV11-2,TRBJ1-2
TGTGCCAGCAGTCTGACTAGCGGGGGATCGGGGACCCAGTACTTC,CASSLTSGGSGTQYF,TRBD2,TRBV6-6,TRBJ2-5
TGTGCCAGCAGCTTGACGGGGGGGCCTTCGAATGAGCAGTTCTTC,CASSLTGGPSNEQFF,TRBD2,TRBV7-9,TRBJ2-1
TGCAGCGTTGAGTTCCGGAACACTGAAGCTTTCTTT,CSVEFRNTEAFF,NA,TRBV29-1,TRBJ1-1
TGTGCCAGCAGCGTAGTCCAACAAACTGAAGCTTTCTTT,CASSVVQQTEAFF,NA,TRBV7-9,TRBJ1-1
TGTGCCAGCAGTGGTAAGCGCAGAGAGACCCAGTACTTC,CASSGKRRETQYF,NA,TRBV2,TRBJ2-5
TGTGCCAGCAGAAAAGACAGTACTTATGGCTACACCTTC,CASRKDSTYGYTF,NA,TRBV27,TRBJ1-2
TGTGCCAGCAGCAGTGGGTTGAGGGCATCTCAGCCCCAGCATTTT,CASSSGLRASQPQHF,NA,TRBV21-1,TRBJ1-5
TGCAGCGTTGAGGGGTGGGACAGGGGAAATGAGCAGTTCTTC,CSVEGWDRGNEQFF,TRBD1,TRBV29-1,TRBJ2-1
TGCGCCAGCAGCTTAGTGACCCACAACGAGGGCACTGAAGCTTTCTTT,CASSLVTHNEGTEAFF,NA,TRBV5-1,TRBJ1-1
TGTGCCAGCAGCTTACTAAGGTCGGGGATAGGTTCACCCCTCCACTTT,CASSLLRSGIGSPLHF,NA,TRBV7-2,TRBJ1-6
TGTGCCAGCAGCCCCTCTATGAGAGCCGGGGAGCTGTTTTTT,CASSPSMRAGELFF,NA,TRBV7-3,TRBJ2-2
TGTGCCAGCCGACAAGGACTAGCTCTTGAGCAGTACTTC,CASRQGLALEQYF,TRBD2,TRBV28,TRBJ2-7
TGTGCCAGCTGTAGGGACAACCAAGAGACCCAGTACTTC,CASCRDNQETQYF,NA,TRBV2,TRBJ2-5
TGTGCCAGCATTGGGCCCGACGAGAACACTGAAGCTTTCTTT,CASIGPDENTEAFF,NA,TRBV6-5,TRBJ1-1
TGTGCCAGCAGCTATCGGGGGATAGATCACACAGATACGCAGTATTTT,CASSYRGIDHTDTQYF,NA,TRBV6-6,TRBJ2-3
TGTGCCAGCAGCCTTGGGGGACTCCAAATGAACACTGAAGCTTTCTTT,CASSLGGLQMNTEAFF,NA,TRBV11-2,TRBJ1-1
TGTGCCAGCAGTTCCTCGCGCGGGATGGAGACCCAGTACTTC,CASSSSRGMETQYF,NA,TRBV28,TRBJ2-5
TGTGCCAGCAGCTTCGGAGGCGGCTACACCTTC,CASSFGGGYTF,NA,TRBV7-9,TRBJ1-2
TGTGCCAGTAGTAAGGGGGGGGACGCCTCCTACGAGCAGTACTTC,CASSKGGDASYEQYF,NA,TRBV19,TRBJ2-7
TGTGCCAGTATGACAGATAACTATGGCTACACCTTC,CASMTDNYGYTF,NA,TRBV19,TRBJ1-2
TGTGCCAGCGGGGGCATGGGGTGGAACACTGAAGCTTTCTTT,CASGGMGWNTEAFF,NA,TRBV27,TRBJ1-1
TGTGCCAGCTCACCACCGGGGGGTTTAAACGAGCAGTACTTC,CASSPPGGLNEQYF,NA,TRBV18,TRBJ2-7
TGTGCCAGCAGCTTAGGAGTTAACACTGAAGCTTTCTTT,CASSLGVNTEAFF,NA,TRBV11-1,TRBJ1-1
TGTGCCAGCAGCAGACAGGTTAACACCGGGGAGCTGTTTTTT,CASSRQVNTGELFF,NA,TRBV9,TRBJ2-2
TGTGCCAGTAGTATAGAGGGAGGGTATAGCAATCAGCCCCAGCATTTT,CASSIEGGYSNQPQHF,NA,TRBV19,TRBJ1-5
TGCGCCAGCAGCTCGGACACGTACAATGAGCAGTTCTTC,CASSSDTYNEQFF,NA,TRBV10-2,TRBJ2-1
TGTGCCAGCATCGGGGGGACAGGGGCCGGGGAGCTGTTTTTT,CASIGGTGAGELFF,TRBD1,TRBV28,TRBJ2-2
TGTGCCAGCAGTGAACGGGATGAGGGGAACACTGAAGCTTTCTTT,CASSERDEGNTEAFF,NA,TRBV6-1,TRBJ1-1
TGTGCCAGCGCCCCTCGGACGGGGTCCTACGAGCAGTACTTC,CASAPRTGSYEQYF,NA,TRBV27,TRBJ2-7
TGTGCCAGCAGCCTGAGGGTGTACTCTGGAAACACCATATATTTT,CASSLRVYSGNTIYF,NA,TRBV5-6,TRBJ1-3
TGTGCCAGCAACCGCGGAGGCACTGAAGCTTTCTTT,CASNRGGTEAFF,NA,TRBV19,TRBJ1-1
TGTGCCATCAGTGACTCCGGGGGGGACACCGGGGAGCTGTTTTTT,CAISDSGGDTGELFF,TRBD2,TRBV10-3,TRBJ2-2
TGTGCCAGCAGCTCGGGACTAGAAGATTCCCAATTCAATGAGCAGTTCTTC,CASSSGLEDSQFNEQFF,TRBD2,TRBV7-9,TRBJ2-1
TGTGCCAGCAGTTTGACAGGCTACAATGAGCAGTTCTTC,CASSLTGYNEQFF,NA,TRBV6-5,TRBJ2-1
TGTGCCAGCCGGGACAGGGGGTTTACTGAAGCTTTCTTT,CASRDRGFTEAFF,TRBD1,TRBV19,TRBJ1-1
TGCGCCAGCAGCTCCGGGACAGGGGCCTACGAGCAGTACTTC,CASSSGTGAYEQYF,TRBD1,TRBV5-1,TRBJ2-7
TGCGCCAGCAGCCAACGGTCGGGCACTGAAGCTTTCTTT,CASSQRSGTEAFF,NA,TRBV4-1,TRBJ1-1
TGTGCCAGCAGCCGTAACAGGGGGACTGAAGCTTTCTTT,CASSRNRGTEAFF,TRBD1,TRBV7-2,TRBJ1-1